This entry concerns a single T cell receptor beta chain. Trimming removed 6 bases from V and 2 bases from J, with 11 bases in between. The CDR3 totals 13 residues. Germline CDR1 reads MNHEY; CDR2 reads SVGAGI. The data were taken from a study of blood T cell repertoires in COVID-19. Turning to the study itself: Samples of COVID-19 (acute and convalescent) were obtained from the United States, Italy and Spain.

Recruitment covered 25 or so US areas and drew participants whose ages spanned about 18 to 90 years. Categorization into cohorts depended on clinical history that participants reported. How the authors handled the data: Estimation of nucleated cell counts was performed using reference gene primer amplification. Using immunoSEQ multiplex PCR, the repertoire was profiled, and TCRdb retains in-frame clones only, with some absent. V and J calls and clone size are given by that table; D and trimming were obtained from the DNA. The sample has 200,000 to 250,000 clones, about 80% seen once. V gene TRBV6-5 combines with J gene TRBJ2-7; D perhaps matches TRBD1 (5 bases). Sample: PBMCs or T cells enriched from blood (not recorded which). This clonotype originated in a woman aged 45-59 years who had been exposed to COVID-19. The CDR3 spells CASSQGLTYEQYF. CDR3 coding DNA: TGTGCCAGCAGCCAGGGCCTCACCTACGAGCAGTACTTC.